This TCR beta chain was captured in a study of CD8 T cells in ankylosing spondylitis. From the 5' RACE reads, TCRdb called clonotypes with MiXCR, one entry per CDR3 protein. The repertoire includes over 600,000 distinct CDR3 sequences, roughly 19% of them detected once, and about 19% sits in the top ten. Study-wide findings and caveats: What appeared characteristic of ankylosing spondylitis blood was a TCR beta motif of under 10 highly homologous variants.

Trimming removed 5 bases at V and 2 bases at J, with 9 bases between. This CDR3 spans 13 amino acids. Germline CDR1 reads LNHNV; CDR2 reads YYDKDF (reference sequence). Notes on this clonotype: The antigen is undetermined.

The sample was blood, either unsorted or a sorted T cell fraction (not recorded which). The chain joins TRBV15 to TRBJ1-2; no reliable D call. This TCR came from a male donor with ankylosing spondylitis. The CDR3, as DNA: TGTGCCACCAGCGAGGCAGGCAACTATGGCTACACCTTC. It translates to CATSEAGNYGYTF.